This T cell receptor beta chain is from a study of siplizumab effects on memory and regulatory T cells. As regards this clone: Its antigen is undetermined.

Whole-study results and caveats: For mappable alloreactive CD4+ clones, the mean Treg-derived fraction was about 70% with siplizumab and 26.9% in controls. The naive T cell population seemed more diverse than memory cells and seemed a major contributor to the alloresponse. With siplizumab, cumulative frequency of CD4+ memory-derived alloreactive sequences dropped significantly.

Assays were performed on approximately 100,000 TCR templates per sample. Here immunoSEQ multiplex PCR was the method, and the copy in TCRdb shows in-frame clones only, minus some. The data contain about 110,000 clones, 80% to 95% of them singletons. Germline CDR1 is LNHDA and CDR2 is SQIVND (reference sequence). Trimming removed 3 bases from V and 0 bases from J, with 6 bases in between. The CDR3 loop spans 14 amino acids. The chain recombines TRBV19 with TRBJ1-3; D is unresolved. This receptor was obtained from a human donor in good health. The specimen was CD4+ T cells sorted from blood. The CDR3 loop reads CASSILYSGNTIYF. The CDR3 coding sequence is TGTGCCAGTAGTATCCTCTACTCTGGAAACACCATATATTTT.